This TCR beta chain originates from a study of blood T cell repertoires in COVID-19. Study as a whole: The origin of the acute and convalescent COVID-19 samples was the United States, Italy and Spain. The analysed material was cDNA or gDNA that came from T cells, B-cell-depleted T cells, or PBMCs.

As processed by the authors: Counts of nucleated cells, estimated from reference gene primer amplification, were obtained. TCRdb keeps only in-frame clones here, not all; method: immunoSEQ multiplex PCR. The DNA gave D and trimming, while V, J and clone size come from that table. This sample yields about 77,000 clones, of which 90% are seen a single time; roughly 15% belongs to the top ten. The CDR3 spans 13 residues. CDR1 is MNHNY and CDR2 is SVGAGI in the germline V gene (reference sequence). The ends were cut back, 7 bases at V and 1 base at J, with 8 bases in the middle. This clone was picked up one time.

Input material: peripheral blood. The origin of this receptor is a woman of 80 years or more with active or convalescent COVID-19. The chain is built from TRBV6-6 and TRBJ2-4; D is undetermined. The CDR3 bases are TGTGCCAGCACCCCGAGGGCCAAAAACATTCAGTACTTC. Protein product: CASTPRAKNIQYF.